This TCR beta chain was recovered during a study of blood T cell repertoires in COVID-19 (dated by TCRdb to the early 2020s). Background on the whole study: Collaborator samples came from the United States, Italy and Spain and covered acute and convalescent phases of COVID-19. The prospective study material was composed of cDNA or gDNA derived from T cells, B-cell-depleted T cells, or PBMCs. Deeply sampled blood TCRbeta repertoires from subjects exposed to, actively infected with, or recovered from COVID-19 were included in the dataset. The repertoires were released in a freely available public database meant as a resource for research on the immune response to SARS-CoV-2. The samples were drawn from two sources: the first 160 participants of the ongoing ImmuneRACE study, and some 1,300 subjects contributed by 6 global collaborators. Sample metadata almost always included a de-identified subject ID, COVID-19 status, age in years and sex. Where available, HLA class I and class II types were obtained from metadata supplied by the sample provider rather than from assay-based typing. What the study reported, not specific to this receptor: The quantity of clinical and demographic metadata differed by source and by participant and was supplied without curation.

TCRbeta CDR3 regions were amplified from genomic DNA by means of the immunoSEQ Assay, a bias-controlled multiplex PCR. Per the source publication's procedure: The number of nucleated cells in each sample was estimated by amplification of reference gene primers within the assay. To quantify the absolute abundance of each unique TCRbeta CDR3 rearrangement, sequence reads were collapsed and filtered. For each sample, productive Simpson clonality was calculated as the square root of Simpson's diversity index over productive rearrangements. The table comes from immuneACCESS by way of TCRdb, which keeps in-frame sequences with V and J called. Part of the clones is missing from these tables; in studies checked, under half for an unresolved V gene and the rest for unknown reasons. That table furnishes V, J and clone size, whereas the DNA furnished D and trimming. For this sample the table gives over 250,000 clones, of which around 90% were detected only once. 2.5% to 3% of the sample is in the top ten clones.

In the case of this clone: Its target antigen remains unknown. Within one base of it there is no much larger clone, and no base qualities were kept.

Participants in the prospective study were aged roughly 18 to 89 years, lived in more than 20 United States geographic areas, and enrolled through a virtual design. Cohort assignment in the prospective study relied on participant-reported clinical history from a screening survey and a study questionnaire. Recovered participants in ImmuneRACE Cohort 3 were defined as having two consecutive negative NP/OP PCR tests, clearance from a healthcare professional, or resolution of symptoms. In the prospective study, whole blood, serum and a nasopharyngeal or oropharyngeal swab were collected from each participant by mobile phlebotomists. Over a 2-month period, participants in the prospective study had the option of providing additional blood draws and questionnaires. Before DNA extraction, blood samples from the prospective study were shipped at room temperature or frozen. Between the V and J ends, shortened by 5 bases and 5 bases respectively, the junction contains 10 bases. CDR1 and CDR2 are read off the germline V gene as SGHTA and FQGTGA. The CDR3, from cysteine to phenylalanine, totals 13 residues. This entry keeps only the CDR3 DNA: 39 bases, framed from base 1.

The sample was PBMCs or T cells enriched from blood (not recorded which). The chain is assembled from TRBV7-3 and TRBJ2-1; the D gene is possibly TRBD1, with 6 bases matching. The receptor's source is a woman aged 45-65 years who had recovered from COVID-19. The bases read TGTGCCAGCAGCCGAGGGGGAAACAATGAGCAGTTCTTC. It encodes CASSRGGNNEQFF.